The rows below give T cell receptor beta chains drawn from one sample of a study of T-cell memory formation after mild COVID-19. TCRdb reprocessed the 5' RACE reads with MiXCR, giving one entry per CDR3 protein. The sample lists approximately 410,000 distinct CDR3 sequences; 23% were seen once. Sample: PBMCs or a T cell subset sorted from them (not recorded which). These receptors came from an adult woman who had mild COVID-19 (a few samples of this study predate the infection). Cell type and time point are not known. Each CDR3 is given with its conserved first and last residue. The order of the fields is V gene, J gene, D gene, clone size, CDR3 DNA, CDR3 protein. A D gene is named only where the DNA matches it firmly. Size is omitted from some rows. Given values are once, few, many or a class for expanded clones.

TRBV10-3	TRBJ2-2	NA	NA	TGTGCCGCAAGCTCAGACGGATGGGCGAACACCGGGGAGCTGTTTTTT	CAASSDGWANTGELFF
TRBV3-1	TRBJ2-1	NA	few	TGTGCCAGCAGCCAAGGGACCCCGTACAATGAGCAGTTCTTC	CASSQGTPYNEQFF
TRBV19	TRBJ2-1	NA	NA	TGTGCCAGTAGGCGGACGGGCGGCAGCTCCTACAATGAGCAGTTCTTC	CASRRTGGSSYNEQFF
TRBV20-1	TRBJ2-7	NA	NA	TGCAGTGCTAGAGATCGGGCTAGTCGAAACTACGAGCAGTACTTC	CSARDRASRNYEQYF
TRBV29-1	TRBJ2-7	NA	few	TGCAGCGTTGAGCAGTTGGACGAGCAGTACTTC	CSVEQLDEQYF
TRBV9	TRBJ2-1	NA	few	TGTGCCAGCAGCGTTGTAGACTACCCGGACAATGAGCAGTTCTTC	CASSVVDYPDNEQFF
TRBV7-9	TRBJ1-4	NA	few	TGTGCCAGCAGCTCGCACCTCAGTGAAAAACTGTTTTTT	CASSSHLSEKLFF
TRBV5-1	TRBJ1-1	NA	NA	TGCGCCAGCAGCCAAAGTTGGGCAGACACCTTGAGGGACACTGAAGCTTTCTTT	CASSQSWADTLRDTEAFF
TRBV20-1	TRBJ2-7	NA	NA	TGCAGTGCAGCGACAGGGCTAGCGGACGAGCAGTACTTC	CSAATGLADEQYF
TRBV3-1	TRBJ2-7	TRBD2	few	TGTGCCAGCAGCCAAGTAGCGGGGGGCCACCACCCCCTGACCTACGAGCAGTACTTC	CASSQVAGGHHPLTYEQYF
TRBV7-2	TRBJ2-1	NA	few	TGTGCCAGCAGCTTAGAGCGCGACAATGAGCAGTTCTTC	CASSLERDNEQFF
TRBV27	TRBJ2-3	NA	NA	TGTGCCAGCAGTTTATCCGGTCCGACCCCGAGGTATTTT	CASSLSGPTPRYF
TRBV19	TRBJ2-4	NA	NA	TGTGCCAGCAACCAGGGGGCCAAAAACATTCAGTACTTC	CASNQGAKNIQYF
TRBV4-3	TRBJ1-2	NA	NA	TGCGCCAGCAGCCAAGATCTTGCAGGCGAGGGCTATGGCTACACCTTC	CASSQDLAGEGYGYTF
TRBV5-1	TRBJ2-5	NA	few	TGCGCCAGCAGCTTGGGTAGATCGGGGCAAGAGACCCAGTACTTC	CASSLGRSGQETQYF
TRBV30	TRBJ1-1	NA	many	TGTGCCTGGAGAGTAGGGACACTGAACACTGAAGCTTTCTTT	CAWRVGTLNTEAFF
TRBV3-1	TRBJ1-2	NA	NA	TGTGCCAGCAGCCTCGGCACGCTGGATGGCTACACCTTC	CASSLGTLDGYTF
TRBV13	TRBJ1-2	NA	NA	TGTGCCAGCAGCCTAGGATCCCCACCAGCTAACTATGGCTACACCTTC	CASSLGSPPANYGYTF
TRBV7-7	TRBJ2-5	TRBD2	few	TGTGCCAGCAGCTCGGGGGGGGCGCGGTGGGAGACCCAGTACTTC	CASSSGGARWETQYF
TRBV4-2	TRBJ2-1	NA	few	TGTGCCAGCAGCCAAGTGGCGCTAGTTGACGAGCAGTTCTTC	CASSQVALVDEQFF
TRBV28	TRBJ2-7	NA	few	TGTGCCAGCAGTTCCCCAGGGCAGGTTACCTACGAGCAGTACTTC	CASSSPGQVTYEQYF
TRBV5-1	TRBJ2-5	NA	once	TGCGCCAGCTGTGGGACGGGGGAAGCGGCGGAGACCCAGTACTTC	CASCGTGEAAETQYF
TRBV6-6	TRBJ2-3	NA	NA	TGTGCCACTAGAGCCCACGGGATCCCTAGCACAGATACGCAGTATTTT	CATRAHGIPSTDTQYF
TRBV12-3/TRBV12-4	TRBJ2-4	NA	NA	TGTGCCAGCAGTTTCCTAGAAGGGGACATTCAGTACTTC	CASSFLEGDIQYF
TRBV11-3	TRBJ2-7	NA	NA	TGTGCCAGCAGCTTTCACAGGGCCCACGAGCAGTACTTC	CASSFHRAHEQYF
TRBV18	TRBJ1-1	NA	few	TGTGCCAGCTCACGGCTTGACCTGGGGTCTGGGACTGAAGCTTTCTTT	CASSRLDLGSGTEAFF
TRBV9	TRBJ2-2	NA	few	TGTGCCAGCAGCGTAGAACACACCGGGGAGCTGTTTTTT	CASSVEHTGELFF
TRBV12-3/TRBV12-4	TRBJ2-6	NA	few	TGTGCCAGCACCCAAAGGTTTTCTGGCGCCAACGTCCTGACTTTC	CASTQRFSGANVLTF
TRBV20-1	TRBJ2-7	NA	NA	TGCAGTGCCCCAAAGGGTTTGGCCTACGAGCAGTACTTC	CSAPKGLAYEQYF
TRBV7-3	TRBJ2-1	NA	NA	TGTGCCAGCAGCACCAACAGGGCTGGTGAGCAGTTCTTC	CASSTNRAGEQFF
TRBV6-6	TRBJ1-4	NA	NA	TGTGCCAGCAGTTACTCGGGAGGGGCTAATGAAAAACTGTTTTTT	CASSYSGGANEKLFF
TRBV6-2/TRBV6-3	TRBJ2-3	NA	few	TGTGCCAGCACCCTAAACGGAGATACGCAGTATTTT	CASTLNGDTQYF
TRBV5-1	TRBJ2-1	TRBD2	NA	TGCGCCAGCAGCTTGGCTAGCGGGGGGGCAGGTCAGTTCTTC	CASSLASGGAGQFF
TRBV12-3/TRBV12-4	TRBJ1-1	TRBD1	few	TGTGCCAGCAGTCCGGGCGGGGGACAGGGGAACACTGAAGCTTTCTTT	CASSPGGGQGNTEAFF
TRBV11-2	TRBJ2-7	NA	many	TGTGCCAGCAGCTTAGCCCCCTCGGGACAAAGTCACTTC	CASSLAPSGQSHF
TRBV12-3/TRBV12-4	TRBJ1-3	NA	NA	TGTGCCAGCAGTTCAGCAGGGGGAAACACCATATATTTT	CASSSAGGNTIYF
TRBV7-2	TRBJ2-6	NA	few	TGTGCCAGCAGCCCAAGGGGGACTGCCGGCTCTGGGGCCAACGTCCTGACTTTC	CASSPRGTAGSGANVLTF
TRBV20-1	TRBJ2-3	TRBD2	NA	TGCAGTGCTAGTTATACCCCTAGGAGCGGGAGCTGGATAGATACGCAGTATTTT	CSASYTPRSGSWIDTQYF
TRBV20-1	TRBJ2-1	NA	NA	TGCAGTGCCAGACCGGGCCTGAAGACCAATGAGCAGTTCTTC	CSARPGLKTNEQFF
TRBV7-2	TRBJ2-3	NA	once	TGTGCCAGCAGCTTAGGGTGGGAGCTCACAGATACGCAGTATTTT	CASSLGWELTDTQYF
TRBV7-6	TRBJ1-4	NA	NA	TGTGCCAGCAGCCCATCTGGGGTGGGTGAAAAACTGTTTTTT	CASSPSGVGEKLFF
TRBV4-1	TRBJ2-1	NA	few	TGCGCCAGCAGCTTCAGCCTTGCCCCTGAGCAGTTCTTC	CASSFSLAPEQFF